This T cell receptor (beta chain) was identified during a study of cytomegalovirus exposure and HLA in healthy donors. General study points: For presence/absence analyses, sequencing depth was assumed to be roughly uniform across donors. TCR beta sequences reportedly predicted most subjects' HLA-A and HLA-B alleles accurately.

Both 60 Vbeta primers and 13 Jbeta primers went into the PCR. TCRdb's copy holds only in-frame clones and misses some; the assay was immunoSEQ multiplex PCR. The sample has 140,000 to 150,000 clones; around 80% are singletons. The table lists this clone with a few counts. Its specificity is not known. V gave up 6 bases and J gave up 5 bases, with 19 bases separating them. Per the germline V gene, CDR1 is LNHNV and CDR2 is YYDKDF (reference sequence). The CDR3 is made up of 15 amino acids. Sequencing was performed on PBMCs. J is TRBJ2-5 and V is TRBV15; a weak D match, TRBD2 (6 bases). The TCR sequence derives from a female donor in good health and CMV-seronegative. DNA of the CDR3: TGTGCCACCAGTCTCGACGGGCTAGCGTGGGAGACCCAGTACTTC. This codes for CATSLDGLAWETQYF.